The present entry profiles one T cell receptor (beta chain) with its context. What it recognizes is unknown. TCRdb keeps only in-frame clones here, not all; method: immunoSEQ multiplex PCR. This repertoire shows more than 60,000 clones, 85% found once; its top ten account for more than 3%. The V gene lost 2 bases and the J gene lost 4 bases, with 15 bases spanning the gap. Germline-derived CDR1 and CDR2 are SNHLY and FYNNEI. This CDR3 comprises 15 residues. This record comes from a study of OX40 agonist ivuxolimab in advanced cancers. Overall study: Dose-escalation patients' cancers were hepatocellular carcinoma, melanoma, renal cell or head and neck cancer. Findings of the study overall: There were also nonresponders showing low normalized T-cell clonal expansion.

Autoimmune disease history or systemic immunosuppression led to patients being barred. The TCR originated in an adult with an advanced solid tumor such as melanoma, head and neck, liver or kidney cancer. This chain links TRBV2 with TRBJ2-7, with D uncertain. This material consisted of CD4+ or CD8+ T cells sorted from blood, taken in a trial of the OX40 agonist ivuxolimab. The CDR3 loop reads CASSERWTSRYEQYF. The CDR3 nucleotides are TGTGCCAGCAGTGAAAGGTGGACGTCGAGATACGAGCAGTACTTC.